This passage covers 6 T cell receptor beta chains from one sample sequenced in a study of T cell repertoires in cytomegalovirus infection. TCRdb reprocessed the reads with MiXCR, giving one entry per CDR3 protein. The repertoire holds 170,000 or so distinct CDR3 sequences, with approximately 17% as singletons. Input material: CD8+ T cells from PBMCs. These TCRs come from a human donor in good health (CMV status not recorded). Some clones in this sample may be carry-over from other donors' samples.

This clonotype was recorded at least ten times. V usage is TRBV7-9 and J usage is TRBJ2-4; maybe TRBD1 (6 bases). This CDR3 spans 15 amino acids. Trimming left V 4 bases short and J 5 bases short, with 15 bases between. The germline CDR1 and CDR2 sequences are SEHNR and FQNEAQ (reference sequence). CDR3: CASSSPGQLQNIQYF. The CDR3 nucleotides are TGTGCCAGCAGCTCCCCGGGACAACTACAAAACATTCAGTACTTC.

This chain links TRBV29-1 with TRBJ2-5; D is ambiguous. Germline loops: CDR1 SQVTM, CDR2 ANQGSEA. CDR3 length: 13 amino acids. V was cut by 3 bases and J by 3 bases, with 11 bases left in between. The CDR3 spells CSVEENWEETQYF. In nucleotides, the CDR3 is TGCAGCGTTGAGGAGAATTGGGAAGAGACCCAGTACTTC.

The gene calls are TRBV7-2 and TRBJ2-3; D call uncertain. Per germline, CDR1 SGHTA and CDR2 FQGNSA. Trimming left V 1 base short and J 0 bases short, with 5 bases between. The CDR3 sequence is 14 residues long. The CDR3 protein is CASSLGASTDTQYF. The DNA for the CDR3 is TGTGCCAGCAGCTTAGGGGCTAGCACAGATACGCAGTATTTT.

This clonotype has more than one count but fewer than ten. The chain is built from TRBV7-2 and TRBJ2-7; 10 bases match TRBD1. This CDR3 region has 15 residues. Trimming removed 10 bases from V and 4 bases from J; junction bases left unmatched: 13. Germline loops: CDR1 SGHTA, CDR2 FQGNSA. The chain's CDR3 is CATDPTGGKSYEQYF. In DNA form, the CDR3 reads TGTGCCACCGATCCGACAGGGGGCAAGTCGTACGAGCAGTACTTC.

The V call is TRBV4-3, the J call TRBJ2-7; the match to TRBD1 covers 10 bases. CDR1 and CDR2 (germline): LGHNA, YSLEER. CDR3 length: 17 residues. The V gene end was trimmed by 1 base and the J gene end by 3 bases; junction bases not matched to a gene: 9. The CDR3 coding sequence is TGCGCCAGCAGCCAAGTGGGGACAGGGGAGAAATTCTACGAGCAGTACTTC. This codes for CASSQVGTGEKFYEQYF.

The rearrangement joins TRBV2 to TRBJ2-1; D may be TRBD1 (6 bases). The V gene lost 6 bases and the J gene lost 7 bases, with 13 bases spanning the gap. The V gene's germline CDR1 is SNHLY and CDR2 FYNNEI. The CDR3 runs to 13 residues. The CDR3 DNA reads TGTGCCAGCAGGGAACAGGGTCGGAATGAGCAGTTCTTC. Protein product: CASREQGRNEQFF. Supplemented by reference TRBV2 and TRBJ2-1, the full variable domain reads EPEVTQTPSHQVTQMGQEVILRCVPISNHLYFYWYRQILGQKVEFLVSFYNNEISEKSEIFDDQFSVERPDGSNFTLKIRSTKLEDSAMYFCASREQGRNEQFFGPGTRLTVL.